These T cell receptor beta chains were read from a single sample in a study of T cells in Graves' hyperthyroidism and ophthalmopathy. TCRdb itself ran the multiplex PCR reads through MiXCR, one entry per CDR3 protein. The profile covers roughly 420,000 distinct CDR3 sequences, with 15% to 18% appearing a single time and 7.5% to 9% taken by the ten largest. The sample taken for sequencing was blood. These receptors all stem from a woman aged 18 to 35 with Graves' hyperthyroidism. Each CDR3 is given with its conserved first and last residue.

TRBV5-1	TRBJ2-7	CASSPGALVAGNYEQYF
TRBV20-1	TRBJ2-1	CSARDGSGNEQFF
TRBV3-1	TRBJ2-7	CASSQGQIYEQYF
TRBV19	TRBJ2-4	CASSGLTGLKAKNIQYF
TRBV9	TRBJ1-6	CASSVGGVLESPLHF
TRBV28	TRBJ2-7	CASTLDRASYEQYF
TRBV7-9	TRBJ2-1	CASSLGTTSGSNEQFF
TRBV7-9	TRBJ1-6	CASSGGSGVSPLHF
TRBV10-3	TRBJ1-1	CAIASMNTEAFF
TRBV10-3	TRBJ2-5	CATGGSETQYF
TRBV18	TRBJ2-6	CASSEGTGGSGANVLTF
TRBV27	TRBJ2-2	CASSLLAGGFTGELFF
TRBV9	TRBJ2-7	CASSVELAENEQYF
TRBV29-1	TRBJ2-6	CSVGFSGANVLTF
TRBV28	TRBJ1-2	CASRVTQDFNYGYTF
TRBV6-5	TRBJ2-7	CASSYKDRGVYEQYF
TRBV27	TRBJ1-1	CASSRQGNLVNTEAFF
TRBV2	TRBJ2-7	CASCQGALSYEQYF
TRBV20-1	TRBJ1-1	CSAREIDIGGTEAFF
TRBV27	TRBJ2-1	CASSLDPTGTKGLGALREQFF
TRBV7-9	TRBJ2-5	CASSLYGSGGQETQYF
TRBV25-1	TRBJ2-3	CASSVAGGDLGDTQYF
TRBV5-1	TRBJ1-1	CASSLAPGQPGDTEAFF
TRBV19	TRBJ1-2	CGAAGFNYGYTF
TRBV19	TRBJ2-5	CASSSSWNQETQYF
TRBV9	TRBJ2-7	CASSPGTSGIEQYF
TRBV19	TRBJ2-2	CASSIGGLQGIPNTGELFF
TRBV20-1	TRBJ2-5	CSARLAGPETQYF
TRBV3-1	TRBJ1-1	CASSQEGSSGGEAFF
TRBV24-1	TRBJ2-5	CATSDWDFQETQYF
TRBV4-1	TRBJ1-5	CASGIHSNQPQHF
TRBV27	TRBJ2-3	CASSSRFGLGTDTQYF
TRBV4-1	TRBJ1-4	CASSHSRRGGEKLFF
TRBV28	TRBJ1-1	CASSFVDWVNTEAFF
TRBV29-1	TRBJ1-1	CSVASGGRTEAFF
TRBV19	TRBJ2-5	CASSMGGGPMETQYF
TRBV12-3/TRBV12-4	TRBJ1-6	CASSPKIRGNSPLHF
TRBV19	TRBJ1-2	CASMLVRGDSYTF
TRBV12-5	TRBJ1-2	CASGSRTRNHGYTF
TRBV20-1	TRBJ2-1	CSARRGNEQFF
TRBV2	TRBJ2-7	CASSEAGLRLLYEQYF
TRBV28	TRBJ1-2	CATYDRAAGYTF
TRBV20-1	TRBJ2-7	CSATTVAYEQYF
TRBV20-1	TRBJ2-1	CSARDPGTSNYNEQFF
TRBV5-6	TRBJ2-7	CASSSTDISSYEQYF
TRBV27	TRBJ2-7	CASSSPITYEQYF
TRBV20-1	TRBJ2-1	CSAIGLEDEQFF
TRBV12-3/TRBV12-4	TRBJ2-5	CASSFRAGGPRETQYF
TRBV19	TRBJ1-6	CASSPEGGGAGSPLHF
TRBV12-3/TRBV12-4	TRBJ2-3	CASSLPGQGFGTDTQYF
TRBV4-2	TRBJ1-1	CASSQLGQMNTEAFF
TRBV18	TRBJ2-7	CASSPQNRQTIFRTYEQYF
TRBV6-2/TRBV6-3	TRBJ2-7	CASSWGQNYEQYF
TRBV6-5	TRBJ2-3	CASSLDTTDTQYF
TRBV18	TRBJ1-6	CASSPSQGEGSPLHF
TRBV2	TRBJ1-5	CASRQLLSNQPQHF
TRBV7-2	TRBJ1-4	CASSPQGFNEKLFF